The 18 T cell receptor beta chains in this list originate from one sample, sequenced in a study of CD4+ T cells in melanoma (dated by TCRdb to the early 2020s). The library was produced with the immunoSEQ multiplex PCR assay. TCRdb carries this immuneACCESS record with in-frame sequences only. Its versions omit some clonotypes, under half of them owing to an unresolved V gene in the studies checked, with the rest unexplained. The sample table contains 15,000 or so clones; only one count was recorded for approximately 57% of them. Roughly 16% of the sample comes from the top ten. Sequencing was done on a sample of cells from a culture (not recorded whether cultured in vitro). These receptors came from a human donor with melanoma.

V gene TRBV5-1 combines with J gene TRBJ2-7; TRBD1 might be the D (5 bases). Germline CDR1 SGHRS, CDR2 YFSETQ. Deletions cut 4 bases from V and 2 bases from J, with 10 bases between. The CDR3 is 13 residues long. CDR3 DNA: TGCGCCAGCAGCCGTCAACAGGCCTACGAGCAGTACTTC. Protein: CASSRQQAYEQYF.

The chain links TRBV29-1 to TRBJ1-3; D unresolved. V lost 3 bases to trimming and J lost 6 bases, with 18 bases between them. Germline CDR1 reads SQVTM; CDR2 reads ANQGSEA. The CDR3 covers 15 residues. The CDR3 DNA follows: TGCAGCGTTGAGGGTGGGTCCTCAGGCGAAAACACCATATATTTT. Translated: CSVEGGSSGENTIYF.

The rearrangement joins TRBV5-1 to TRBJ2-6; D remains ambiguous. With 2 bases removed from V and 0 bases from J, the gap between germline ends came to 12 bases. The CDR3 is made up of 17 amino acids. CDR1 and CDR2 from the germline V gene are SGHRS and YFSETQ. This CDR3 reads CASSFRNLNSGANVLTF. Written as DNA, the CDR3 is TGCGCCAGCAGCTTCAGGAATTTAAACTCTGGGGCCAACGTCCTGACTTTC.

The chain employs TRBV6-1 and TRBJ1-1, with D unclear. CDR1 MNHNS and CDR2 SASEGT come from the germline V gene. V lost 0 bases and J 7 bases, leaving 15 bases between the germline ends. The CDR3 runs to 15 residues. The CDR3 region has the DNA TGTGCCAGCAGTGAAGCTTTTATGGGCAGCTATGAAGCTTTCTTT. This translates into CASSEAFMGSYEAFF.

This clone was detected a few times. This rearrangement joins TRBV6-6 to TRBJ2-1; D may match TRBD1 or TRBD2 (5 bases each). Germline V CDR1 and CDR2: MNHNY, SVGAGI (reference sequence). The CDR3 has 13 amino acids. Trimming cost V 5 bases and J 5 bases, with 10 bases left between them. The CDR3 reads CASSPGRNNEQFF. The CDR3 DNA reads TGTGCCAGCAGTCCGGGACGAAACAATGAGCAGTTCTTC.

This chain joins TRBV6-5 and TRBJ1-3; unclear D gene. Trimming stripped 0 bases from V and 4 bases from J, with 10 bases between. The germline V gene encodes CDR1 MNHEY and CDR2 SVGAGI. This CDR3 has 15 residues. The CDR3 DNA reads TGTGCCAGCAGTTACTCGATGGGGTTGGGAAACACCATATATTTT. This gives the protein CASSYSMGLGNTIYF.

In nucleotides, the CDR3 is TGTGCCAGCAGCGTAGTGGGGCAGAACACTGAAGCTTTCTTT. It codes for CASSVVGQNTEAFF. The chain has TRBV9 and TRBJ1-1; D perhaps matches TRBD1 (5 bases). The germline CDR1 and CDR2 sequences are SGDLS and YYNGEE. The CDR3 totals 14 residues. V was pared by 0 bases and J by 1 base, with 7 bases between.

CDR3 coding DNA: TGCGCCAGCAGCTTGGCCGGAAGGGCCAACTACGAGCAGTACTTC. It yields the protein CASSLAGRANYEQYF. This chain uses TRBV5-1 with TRBJ2-7; D call uncertain. The CDR3 runs to 15 residues. Trimming removed 0 bases at V and 3 bases at J, with 13 bases between. The germline gives CDR1 SGHRS, CDR2 YFSETQ.

In nucleotides, the CDR3 is TGTGCCACCAGCAGGCCGACAGGGAACTATGGCTACACCTTC. It encodes CATSRPTGNYGYTF. V and J are TRBV15 and TRBJ1-2, with 7 nucleotides matching TRBD1. The CDR3 totals 14 residues. V was pared by 3 bases and J by 2 bases, with 3 bases of the junction left unmatched. Germline CDR1 and CDR2: LNHNV and YYDKDF (reference sequence).

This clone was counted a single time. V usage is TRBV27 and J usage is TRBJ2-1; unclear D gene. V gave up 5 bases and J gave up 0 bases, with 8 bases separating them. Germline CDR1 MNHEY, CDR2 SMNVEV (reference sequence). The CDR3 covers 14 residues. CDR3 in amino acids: CASSRPSSYNEQFF. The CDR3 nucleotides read TGTGCCAGCAGTAGGCCTAGCTCCTACAATGAGCAGTTCTTC.

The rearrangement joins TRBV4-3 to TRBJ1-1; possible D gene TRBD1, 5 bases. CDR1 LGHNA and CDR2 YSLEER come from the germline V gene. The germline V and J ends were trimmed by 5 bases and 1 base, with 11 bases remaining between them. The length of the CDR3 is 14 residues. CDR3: CASSLRGTNTEAFF. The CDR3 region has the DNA TGCGCCAGCAGCTTACGGGGCACGAACACTGAAGCTTTCTTT.

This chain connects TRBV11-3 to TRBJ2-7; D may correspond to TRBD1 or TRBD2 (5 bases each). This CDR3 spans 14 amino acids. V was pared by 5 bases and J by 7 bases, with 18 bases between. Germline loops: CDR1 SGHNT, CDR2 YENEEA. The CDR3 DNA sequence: TGTGCCAGCAGCGCCCACGGGGCCCCGTGGGAGCAGTACTTC. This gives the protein CASSAHGAPWEQYF.

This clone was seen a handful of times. The CDR3 bases are TGTGCCAGCTCCCCGACAGCTGCCGACAATGAGCAGTTCTTC. It yields the protein CASSPTAADNEQFF. The rearrangement uses TRBV18 and TRBJ2-1, with a possible D match to TRBD1 (5 bases). CDR3 length: 14 residues. V was trimmed by 6 bases and J by 5 bases, leaving 14 bases between them. Germline V CDR1 and CDR2: KGHSH, LQKENI.

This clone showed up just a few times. The CDR3: CAWSVGWTDSPLHF. CDR3 sequence (DNA): TGTGCCTGGAGTGTCGGGTGGACGGATTCACCCCTCCACTTT. V is TRBV30 and J is TRBJ1-6; no reliable D call. V shed 0 bases and J shed 8 bases, with 11 bases lying between them. This CDR3 region has 14 residues. The germline V gene has CDR1 GTSNPN and CDR2 SVGIG (reference sequence).

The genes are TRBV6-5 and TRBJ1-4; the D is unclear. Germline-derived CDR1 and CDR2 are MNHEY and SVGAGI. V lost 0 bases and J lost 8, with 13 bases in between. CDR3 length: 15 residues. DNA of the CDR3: TGTGCCAGCAGTTACTCGGGTCCCGATATCGAAAAACTGTTTTTT. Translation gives CASSYSGPDIEKLFF.

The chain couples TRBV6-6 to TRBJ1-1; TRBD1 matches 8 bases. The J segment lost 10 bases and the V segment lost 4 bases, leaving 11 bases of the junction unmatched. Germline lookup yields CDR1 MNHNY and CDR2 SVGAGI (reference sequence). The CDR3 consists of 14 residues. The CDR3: CASSWRGQDAGAFF. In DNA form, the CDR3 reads TGTGCCAGCAGTTGGAGGGGACAGGACGCCGGAGCTTTCTTT.

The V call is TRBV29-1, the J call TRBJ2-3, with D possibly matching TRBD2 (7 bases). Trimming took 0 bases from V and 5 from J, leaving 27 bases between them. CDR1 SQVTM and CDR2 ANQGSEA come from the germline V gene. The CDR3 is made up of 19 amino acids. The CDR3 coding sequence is TGCAGCGTTGAAGATCGCTTGGGGGGGCGTAATGGGTTAGGAGATACGCAGTATTTT. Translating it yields CSVEDRLGGRNGLGDTQYF.

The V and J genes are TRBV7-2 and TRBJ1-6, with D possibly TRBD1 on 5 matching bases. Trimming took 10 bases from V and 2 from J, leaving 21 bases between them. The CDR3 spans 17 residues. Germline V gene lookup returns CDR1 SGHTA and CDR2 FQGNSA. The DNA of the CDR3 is TGTGCCACCTTGGTGGGGCGGGTTTTCACCTATAATTCACCCCTCCACTTT. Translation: CATLVGRVFTYNSPLHF.